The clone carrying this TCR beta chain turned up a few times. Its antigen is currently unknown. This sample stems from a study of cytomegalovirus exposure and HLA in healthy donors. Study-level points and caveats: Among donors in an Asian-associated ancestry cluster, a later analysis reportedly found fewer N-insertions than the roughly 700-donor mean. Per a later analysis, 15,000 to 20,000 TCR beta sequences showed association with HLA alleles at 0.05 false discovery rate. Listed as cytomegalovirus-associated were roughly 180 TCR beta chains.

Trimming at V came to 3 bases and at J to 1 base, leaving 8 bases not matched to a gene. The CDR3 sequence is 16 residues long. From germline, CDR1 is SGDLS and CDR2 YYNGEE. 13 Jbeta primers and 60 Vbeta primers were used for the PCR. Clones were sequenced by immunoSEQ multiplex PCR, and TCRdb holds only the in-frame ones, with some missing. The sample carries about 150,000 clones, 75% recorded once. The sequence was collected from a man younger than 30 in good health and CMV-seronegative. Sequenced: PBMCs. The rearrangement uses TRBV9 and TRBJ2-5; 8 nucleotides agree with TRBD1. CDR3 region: CASSAHPGGRQETQYF. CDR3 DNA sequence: TGTGCCAGCAGCGCTCACCCAGGGGGCCGCCAAGAGACCCAGTACTTC.